This T cell receptor beta chain was sequenced for a study of blood T cell repertoires in COVID-19. Germline loops: CDR1 MNHEY, CDR2 SVGAGI. This CDR3 has 15 amino acids. Unmatched junction bases numbered 5, after V lost 6 bases and J lost 0 bases. Here immunoSEQ multiplex PCR was the method, and the copy in TCRdb shows in-frame clones only, minus some. Here the sample spans about 120,000 clones, around 89% being singletons. The chain couples TRBV6-5 to TRBJ1-3; TRBD1 agrees at 7 bases. Sequencing used peripheral blood. The sequence came from an older woman with COVID-19, enrolled during active disease. The chain's CDR3 is CASSIDRVSGNTIYF. The CDR3, as DNA: TGTGCCAGCAGCATAGACAGGGTCTCTGGAAACACCATATATTTT.